This TCR beta chain comes out of a study of T-cell reconstitution after alpha-beta-depleted transplantation in children. Notes on the study in general: The origin of alpha-beta T cells about two months after transplant was reportedly several hundred expanded graft clones. Diversity of TCRbeta at day 60 was high in some patients, arising from surviving recipient T cells and thymic progenitors. Fresh T-cell production supplied most of the T-cell counts and diversity seen one year after transplant.

This clonotype is medium-sized within its sample. The antigen remains unidentified. V lost 8 bases and J lost 0, with 7 bases in between. This CDR3 is built from 13 residues. The germline V gene encodes CDR1 KGHSH and CDR2 LQKENI. Preparation of the TCRbeta library involved a method that used unique molecular identifiers. TCRdb itself ran the PCR reads through MiXCR, one entry per CDR3 protein. The repertoire holds about 15,000 distinct CDR3 sequences, 4.5% to 5.5% seen once, with about 7% in the top ten. The sequence was obtained from a boy between 10 and 17 years old with acute lymphoblastic leukemia, due to receive a stem cell transplant. Sequences were derived from PBMCs, sampled before TCRalphabeta/CD19-depleted stem cell transplant. The chain combines TRBV18 with TRBJ2-2; D is unclear. The CDR3 is CASPQTNTGELFF. The CDR3 DNA sequence: TGTGCCAGCCCTCAAACGAACACCGGGGAGCTGTTTTTT.